The rows below give T cell receptor beta chains drawn from one sample of a study of blood T cell repertoires in COVID-19. TCRdb keeps only in-frame clones here, not all; method: immunoSEQ multiplex PCR. Found here are roughly 43,000 clones, 70% to 90% of them singletons; the top ten hold under 15%. Sequencing was carried out using peripheral blood. These receptors all stem from a woman in her 70s in a cohort sampled during active COVID-19. CDR3s include the opening cysteine and the closing phenylalanine or tryptophan. Fields, in order: J gene, V gene, CDR3 protein.

TRBJ1-4,TRBV27,CASSLTGSPGEKLFF
TRBJ1-4,TRBV28,CASSPGQSTNEKLFF
TRBJ2-7,TRBV9,CASSVVIEGGEQYF
TRBJ2-1,TRBV4-2,CASSQGVQGVNEQFF
TRBJ2-3,TRBV20-1,CSATHADTQYF
TRBJ1-2,TRBV18,CASSPIGQGVRGYTF
TRBJ1-3,TRBV18,CASSPPGQGSSGNTIYF
TRBJ2-7,TRBV5-1,CASSLRQQREGLEQYF
TRBJ1-5,TRBV19,CASSDRVHQPQHF
TRBJ2-2,TRBV5-1,CASSLSSGPQNTGELFF
TRBJ1-1,TRBV7-9,CASSVDRVDTEAFF
TRBJ1-1,TRBV28,CASSPGNSPEAFF
TRBJ2-1,TRBV6-6,CASSYSLGSGSNEQFF
TRBJ1-2,TRBV12-3/TRBV12-4,CASSGSFGYTF
TRBJ2-7,TRBV27,CASNPGPSWSGYEQYF
TRBJ1-1,TRBV3-1/TRBV3-2,CASTQVGGTEAFF
TRBJ1-4,TRBV4-3,CASSSGQGATNEKLFF
TRBJ2-5,TRBV9,CASSETGKETQYF
TRBJ1-1,TRBV7-2,CASSTIPGQGASTEAFF
TRBJ2-1,TRBV9,CASSVPSSGKYNEQFF
TRBJ2-1,TRBV7-9,CASSSLTSAHNEQFF
TRBJ1-3,TRBV5-5,CASSNFNNGDTIYF
TRBJ2-7,TRBV14,CASSFYSGHYEQYF
TRBJ1-2,TRBV19,CASSMRQGYSLDYGYTF
TRBJ1-4,TRBV7-2,CASSLGVAGTNEKLFF
TRBJ1-4,TRBV7-9,CASSSGQGVEKLFF
TRBJ2-3,TRBV4-1,CASSQVSVDTQYF
TRBJ2-7,TRBV5-8,CASSSGGPYEQYF
TRBJ1-2,TRBV18,CASSLGQGMNGYTF
TRBJ2-3,TRBV27,CASSLAVAAADTQYF
TRBJ2-1,TRBV29-1,CSVPSGSSYNEQFF
TRBJ1-2,TRBV3-1/TRBV3-2,CASSDGQVGYTF